Following are 22 T cell receptor beta chains from one sample sequenced in a study of cytomegalovirus exposure and HLA in healthy donors. Libraries were prepared by immunoSEQ multiplex PCR; TCRdb keeps only in-frame clonotypes and omits some of them. This table holds about 63,000 clones, 89% found once. Sequenced: PBMCs. The receptors were sampled from a woman aged 18-29 years in good health and CMV-seronegative.

With respect to this clone: Its ends do not fully match the called genes, so a read error is possible. The rearrangement uses TRBV7-8 and TRBJ2-7; D unresolved. Germline CDR1 reads SGHVS; CDR2 reads FQNEAQ. The CDR3 length is 14 residues. The CDR3 reads CASSLLVGSNEQYF. In nucleotides, the CDR3 is TGTGCCAGCAGCCTGCTAGTCGGCTCCAACGAGCAGTACTTC.

The CDR3 sequence is CASSSNRSPGYTF. The CDR3 bases are TGTGCCAGCAGTTCAAACCGGTCCCCTGGCTACACCTTC. This chain links TRBV27 with TRBJ1-2; D call uncertain. V shed 4 bases and J shed 7 bases, with 13 bases lying between them. From germline, CDR1 is MNHEY and CDR2 SMNVEV (reference sequence). The CDR3 loop spans 13 amino acids.

This chain connects TRBV29-1 to TRBJ1-1, with a tentative D call TRBD1 (6 bases). Germline lookup yields CDR1 SQVTM and CDR2 ANQGSEA. Trimming pared 1 base from V and 0 bases from J, leaving 12 bases between. CDR3 length equals 15 residues. The DNA for the CDR3 is TGCAGCGTTGAAGGCCCCACAGGGATGAACACTGAAGCTTTCTTT. Translating it yields CSVEGPTGMNTEAFF.

The chain joins TRBV28 to TRBJ1-1, with D uncertain. Germline V gives CDR1 MDHEN, CDR2 SYDVKM. V lost 5 bases and J lost 0, with 16 bases in between. This CDR3 region has 16 residues. As DNA, the CDR3 is TGTGCCAGCAGTGACTGGCCAAGTGTCATGAACACTGAAGCTTTCTTT. It encodes CASSDWPSVMNTEAFF.

This chain's CDR3 is CASSDPTGPSEKLFF. CDR3 nucleotides: TGCGCCAGCAGTGATCCGACAGGCCCCAGCGAAAAACTGTTTTTT. The rearrangement links TRBV10-1 to TRBJ1-4; the D gene is possibly TRBD1 (6 bases). Trimming took off 3 bases at V and 8 bases at J, with 16 bases between the two ends. Germline assignment: CDR1 WNHNN and CDR2 SYGVQD (reference sequence). The CDR3 loop spans 15 amino acids.

The chain links TRBV25-1 to TRBJ2-7, with D tentatively TRBD1 (6 bases). The germline V gene has CDR1 MGHDK and CDR2 SYGVNS. The ends were cut back, 3 bases at V and 1 base at J, with 10 bases in the middle. The CDR3 is 14 amino acids. As DNA, the CDR3 is TGTGCCAGCAGTGACCCGGACAGATCCTACGAGCAGTACTTC. This sequence encodes CASSDPDRSYEQYF.

This chain links TRBV28 with TRBJ2-7; 7 nucleotides align to TRBD1. CDR3 length: 15 amino acids. J was trimmed by 4 bases and V by 6 bases; bases with no gene match: 12. Germline V gene lookup returns CDR1 MDHEN and CDR2 SYDVKM. CDR3 in DNA: TGTGCCAGCAGAAAGATCAGACAGGGTTGGTACGAGCAGTACTTC. Protein: CASRKIRQGWYEQYF.

The genes are TRBV7-2 and TRBJ2-3; D gene uncertain. Trimming cost V 4 bases and J 2 bases, with 7 bases left between them. The length of the CDR3 is 13 residues. Germline V gene data show CDR1 as SGHTA and CDR2 as FQGNSA. The CDR3 sequence: CASSSGYTDTQYF. As DNA, the CDR3 is TGTGCCAGCAGCTCGGGTTACACAGATACGCAGTATTTT.

The CDR3 is CASRRQGGKDTQYF. The CDR3 DNA is TGTGCCAGCAGGAGACAGGGCGGGAAAGATACGCAGTATTTT. The V call is TRBV27, the J call TRBJ2-3, with a possible D match to TRBD1 (7 bases). This CDR3 has 14 residues. Germline CDR1 is MNHEY and CDR2 is SMNVEV (reference sequence). Trimming took off 6 bases at V and 5 bases at J, with 15 bases between the two ends.

The chain couples TRBV7-9 to TRBJ2-1; weak D call: TRBD2 (7 bases). Germline-derived CDR1 and CDR2 are SEHNR and FQNEAQ (reference sequence). The CDR3 covers 17 residues. V was clipped by 7 bases and J by 1 base, with 20 bases between them. CDR3 nucleotides: TGTGCCAGCATCCTAGGGGGGGGGAGTCGGTCCTACAATGAGCAGTTCTTC. It encodes CASILGGGSRSYNEQFF.

The genes are TRBV15 and TRBJ2-4; D gene unclear. Trimming took 0 bases from V and 6 from J, leaving 6 bases between them. Germline V gene sequence: CDR1 LNHNV, CDR2 YYDKDF (reference sequence). CDR3 length: 13 amino acids. The CDR3 region is CATSRDRLNIQYF. The CDR3 DNA is TGTGCCACCAGCAGAGACCGTTTAAACATTCAGTACTTC.

The chain couples TRBV15 to TRBJ2-3, with TRBD2 matching 8 bases. CDR1 LNHNV and CDR2 YYDKDF come from the germline V gene (reference sequence). The CDR3 spans 20 residues. V was clipped by 0 bases and J by 5 bases; unmatched bases: 19. The CDR3 coding sequence is TGTGCCACCAGCAGAGATGTATTATCGAGCGGGAGTCTCGTTAGAGATACGCAGTATTTT. Encoded protein: CATSRDVLSSGSLVRDTQYF.

The genes are TRBV27 and TRBJ2-7; 11 bases agree with TRBD2. Per germline, CDR1 MNHEY and CDR2 SMNVEV (reference sequence). V trimming: 5 bases; J trimming: 3 bases; junction bases outside the gene matches: 9. The CDR3 spans 16 residues. CDR3 coding DNA: TGTGCCAGCAGTCCTACCCCGACTAGCGGGGTCTACGAGCAGTACTTC. It is translated as CASSPTPTSGVYEQYF.

The genes are TRBV27 and TRBJ1-6; tentative D call: TRBD1 (5 bases). In germline, CDR1 is MNHEY, CDR2 SMNVEV (reference sequence). V lost 2 bases, J lost 8 bases, and 19 bases lay in between. CDR3 length: 17 amino acids. The CDR3 here is CASSLAAHRPLDSPLHF. DNA of the CDR3: TGTGCCAGCAGTTTAGCGGCCCACAGGCCCTTAGATTCACCCCTCCACTTT.

V and J are TRBV5-5 and TRBJ2-3; D call uncertain. Germline lookup yields CDR1 SGHKS and CDR2 YYEKEE (reference sequence). This CDR3 region has 15 residues. V lost 6 bases, J lost 0 bases, and 14 bases lay in between. The DNA of the CDR3 is TGTGCCAGCACCCTGAATTTCGGGAGCACAGATACGCAGTATTTT. This encodes CASTLNFGSTDTQYF.

This rearrangement joins TRBV5-4 to TRBJ1-2; unclear D gene. Looked up from germline, CDR1 is SGHNT and CDR2 is YYREEE (reference sequence). The CDR3 runs 17 residues. V dropped 2 bases and J dropped 1 base, with 18 bases sitting between them. The CDR3 DNA is TGTGCCAGCAGCTTTTCGGTAACAGACACTCATAACTATGGCTACACCTTC. This translates into CASSFSVTDTHNYGYTF.

The chain carries TRBV19 and TRBJ1-5, with 8 nucleotides matching TRBD1. This CDR3 has 15 amino acids. CDR1 and CDR2 (germline): LNHDA, SQIVND (reference sequence). With V trimmed by 3 bases and J by 2 bases, 3 bases remained unmatched. CDR3 loop: CASSISGGRNQPQHF. The CDR3 DNA reads TGTGCCAGTAGTATTTCAGGGGGCCGCAATCAGCCCCAGCATTTT.

CDR3 residues: CATAGTSKNIQYF. Here the CDR3 DNA reads TGTGCCACCGCGGGCACTTCCAAAAACATTCAGTACTTC. The genes are TRBV6-5 and TRBJ2-4; maybe TRBD2 (5 bases). The CDR3 covers 13 residues. V lost 10 bases and J lost 2, with 12 bases in between. CDR1 MNHEY and CDR2 SVGAGI come from the germline V gene.

The genes are TRBV7-6 and TRBJ2-1; possible D gene TRBD1, 6 bases. Germline CDR1 and CDR2: SGHVS and FNYEAQ. This CDR3 is 16 amino acids long. Trimming cost V 2 bases and J 5 bases, with 16 bases left between them. The CDR3 DNA reads TGTGCCAGCAGCTTAATGCAGGGGATATTGGACAATGAGCAGTTCTTC. This gives the protein CASSLMQGILDNEQFF. Full variable domain (outside the CDR3, taken from reference TRBV7-6 and TRBJ2-1): GAGVSQSPRYKVTKRGQDVALRCDPISGHVSLYWYRQALGQGPEFLTYFNYEAQQDKSGLPNDRFSAERPEGSISTLTIQRTEQRDSAMYRCASSLMQGILDNEQFFGPGTRLTVL.

The chain couples TRBV28 to TRBJ1-2; 7 bases are shared with TRBD1. The CDR3 spans 14 residues. Trimming at V came to 11 bases and at J to 1 base, leaving 10 bases not matched to a gene. Looked up from germline, CDR1 is MDHEN and CDR2 is SYDVKM. CDR3 residues: CAATTGQVNYGYTF. CDR3 sequence (DNA): TGTGCCGCAACCACCGGACAGGTTAACTATGGCTACACCTTC.

This sequence joins TRBV4-1 and TRBJ2-2; the D gene is possibly TRBD1 (5 bases). There are 16 residues in the CDR3. The germline V gene has CDR1 MGHRA and CDR2 YSYEKL. V was shortened by 4 bases and J by 1 base, with 13 bases between the two germline ends. The CDR3, as DNA: TGCGCCAGCAGCCCGCGACAGATACTGAACACCGGGGAGCTGTTTTTT. Translating gives CASSPRQILNTGELFF.

The J gene is TRBJ2-7, the V gene TRBV27; 7 bases agree with TRBD2. The CDR3 totals 16 residues. Germline CDR1 and CDR2: MNHEY and SMNVEV (reference sequence). The V gene end was trimmed by 2 bases and the J gene end by 2 bases; junction bases not matched to a gene: 9. The CDR3 reads CASSLAGVKGAYEQYF. The CDR3 coding sequence is TGTGCCAGCAGTTTAGCGGGAGTGAAGGGTGCCTACGAGCAGTACTTC.